These T cell receptor beta chains were read from a single sample in a study of blood T cell repertoires in COVID-19. Data came from immunoSEQ multiplex PCR; TCRdb stores just in-frame clones and leaves some out. The table shows hundreds of thousands of clones, with over 75% occurring only once. The sample comprised PBMCs or T cells enriched from blood (not recorded which). Source of these receptors: a man aged 25 to 40 who had recovered from COVID-19. The CDR3 runs from the conserved cysteine through the conserved F or W. The order of the fields is clone size, J gene, D gene, V gene, CDR3 DNA, CDR3 protein. The D gene is left open where the match is weak. Some rows have no size entry. The others give once, few or many, or a class for an expanded clone.

NA,TRBJ2-3,NA,TRBV9,TGTGCCAGCAGCGTACAGGGCACAGATACGCAGTATTTT,CASSVQGTDTQYF
NA,TRBJ1-5,TRBD1,TRBV5-1,TGCGCCAGCAGACCGGACAGGGGCAATCAGCCCCAGCATTTT,CASRPDRGNQPQHF
NA,TRBJ1-1,NA,TRBV6-5,TGTGCCAGCAGCCGACCGGCGGGGTGGACTTTCTTT,CASSRPAGWTFF
NA,TRBJ1-5,NA,TRBV6-1,TGTGCCAGCAGTGAATCTGAGGGAGGCAATCAGCCCCAGCATTTT,CASSESEGGNQPQHF
NA,TRBJ2-2,TRBD1,TRBV5-1,TGCGCCAGCAGCTTACCGGGACAGGGGATACCCGGGGAGCTGTTTTTT,CASSLPGQGIPGELFF
NA,TRBJ2-2,NA,TRBV4-1,TGCGCCAGCAGCCACGGGAAGAACACCGGGGAGCTGTTTTTT,CASSHGKNTGELFF
NA,TRBJ2-5,TRBD1,TRBV7-8,TGTGCCAGCAGCTTGGGGACAGTGGAGACCCAGTACTTC,CASSLGTVETQYF
few,TRBJ1-5,NA,TRBV19,TGTGCTGGTGGGCGGGCAATCAATCAGCCCCAGCATTTT,CAGGRAINQPQHF
once,TRBJ2-3,TRBD2,TRBV7-8,TGTGCCAGCAGGGGAGGCGGGGGGCGGCTCACAGATACGCAGTATTTT,CASRGGGGRLTDTQYF
NA,TRBJ2-3,TRBD2,TRBV18,TGTGCCAGCTCACCCTCGGGACTAGCGGGGATAGATACGCAGTATTTT,CASSPSGLAGIDTQYF
NA,TRBJ2-3,TRBD1,TRBV5-1,TGCGCCAGCAAAAGGACAGGGGGCACAGATACGCAGTATTTT,CASKRTGGTDTQYF
NA,TRBJ1-4,NA,TRBV2,TGTGCCAGCAGGCGGACAGTGATGAATGAAAAACTGTTTTTT,CASRRTVMNEKLFF
NA,TRBJ2-3,NA,TRBV6-5,TGTGCCAGCAACAGGGCAGATACGCAGTATTTT,CASNRADTQYF
few,TRBJ2-1,NA,TRBV7-9,TGTGCCAGCACCTTAGACAGCCTCTCCTACAATGAGCAGTTCTTC,CASTLDSLSYNEQFF
NA,TRBJ1-6,TRBD1,TRBV4-1,TGCGCCAGCAGCCAACTCCTACCGACAGGGCGGTCACCCCTCCACTTT,CASSQLLPTGRSPLHF
NA,TRBJ1-2,NA,TRBV18,TGTGCCAGCTCACCACCGGGACAAGTGAACTATGGCTACACCTTC,CASSPPGQVNYGYTF
once,TRBJ1-6,NA,TRBV11-2,TGTGCCAGCAGCCCCCAGGGGAATTCACCCCTCCACTTT,CASSPQGNSPLHF
NA,TRBJ2-5,NA,TRBV5-8,TGTGCCAGCGTGTATCGTTCGGGGAGAGTACAAGAGACCCAGTACTTC,CASVYRSGRVQETQYF
once,TRBJ2-1,NA,TRBV9,TGTGCCAGCAGCGTAGACGGTGAGCAGTTCTTC,CASSVDGEQFF
NA,TRBJ2-7,TRBD1,TRBV4-1,TGCGCCAGCAGCCAAGATCCCGGGGACAGGGGTTACGAGCAGTACTTC,CASSQDPGDRGYEQYF
NA,TRBJ2-1,NA,TRBV6-2/TRBV6-3,TGTGCCAGCAGTTCGGACTACTACAATGAGCAGTTCTTC,CASSSDYYNEQFF
NA,TRBJ2-5,NA,TRBV5-1,TGCGCCAGCACCCCTGGGAGGGGGGGCAGAGAGACCCAGTACTTC,CASTPGRGGRETQYF
NA,TRBJ2-1,TRBD2,TRBV30,TGTGCCTGGAGTAGGAGCGGGGTGGCCTACAATGAGCAGTTCTTC,CAWSRSGVAYNEQFF
NA,TRBJ2-5,NA,TRBV11-2,TGTGCCAGCAGCTCCTTGAGAGCGTCGTACCAAGAGACCCAGTACTTC,CASSSLRASYQETQYF
NA,TRBJ2-1,NA,TRBV29-1,TGCAGCGTCCAGATCGGCAGGGCCAATGAGCAGTTCTTC,CSVQIGRANEQFF
NA,TRBJ1-2,NA,TRBV2,TGTGCCAGGGAGGGGTACACCTTC,CAREGYTF
NA,TRBJ2-2,NA,TRBV5-5,TGTGCCAGCAGCTGGGCGCCGGGGACCGGGGAGCTGTTTTTT,CASSWAPGTGELFF